This TCR beta chain was captured in a study of shared clonotypes between healthy human individuals. This clone was recorded only once. The antigen is unknown. The genomic DNA of each subset was split evenly across several immunoSEQ plates. In the authors' workflow: Sequence data from immunoSEQ were junction-only and lacked quality scores; consequently, filtering differed. This table comes from immunoSEQ multiplex PCR, and its TCRdb copy is limited to in-frame clones, with some not included. The V and J calls and clone size come from that table; D and trimming were worked out from the DNA. The sample has 2 million to 2.5 million clones; about 93% are singletons. V lost 0 bases and J lost 8, with 8 bases in between. The CDR3 is 13 amino acids. In germline, CDR1 is SGHVS, CDR2 FNYEAQ. Notes on the study in general: Among the subsets, naive ones generally showed larger estimated richness than memory ones.

Terminally differentiated effector memory CD45RA+ cells were excluded by CCR7 positive selection of CD45RO-negative cells. What was sequenced was naive CD8+ T cells from PBMCs. This sequence joins TRBV7-6 and TRBJ1-5; no definite D call. The clonotype comes from a man between 18 and 29 years old in good health. Some clones in this sample may be carry-over from other donors' samples. The CDR3 DNA sequence: TGTGCCAGCAGCTTAGCGGGTTTGGAGCCCCAGCATTTT. Its protein is CASSLAGLEPQHF.